Listed below are T cell receptor beta chains from one sample, sequenced in a study of T cell responses to AZD1222 COVID-19 vaccine. Assay: immunoSEQ multiplex PCR; the TCRdb copy retains only in-frame clones and omits some. This table has some 130,000 clones, approximately 86% appearing once. Sequenced material: peripheral blood, taken on day 0 of AZD1222 vaccination. The receptors here all came from an adult in good health. Both conserved end residues are part of each CDR3. A D gene is named only where the DNA matches it firmly. Not every row has a clone size; where given, it reads once, few, many or a size class.

j_gene: TRBJ2-3; abundance: NA; len: 14; v_gene: TRBV14; d_gene: TRBD2; CDR3nt: TGTGCCAGCAGCCCGGGACTAGTTTCAGATACGCAGTATTTT; CDR3aa: CASSPGLVSDTQYF
j_gene: TRBJ1-2; abundance: NA; len: 13; v_gene: TRBV28; d_gene: NA; CDR3nt: TGTGCCAGCAGGCCCGGGTCCGTCTATGGCTACACCTTC; CDR3aa: CASRPGSVYGYTF
j_gene: TRBJ1-5; abundance: NA; len: 15; v_gene: TRBV6-5; d_gene: TRBD1; CDR3nt: TGTGCCAGCAGCCTGGGGACAGATAGCAATCAGCCCCAGCATTTT; CDR3aa: CASSLGTDSNQPQHF
j_gene: TRBJ2-5; abundance: NA; len: 14; v_gene: TRBV28; d_gene: TRBD2; CDR3nt: TGTGCCAGCAGTCTCAGAGCGGGAGGAGGGACCCAGTACTTC; CDR3aa: CASSLRAGGGTQYF
j_gene: TRBJ2-3; abundance: NA; len: 20; v_gene: TRBV24-1; d_gene: TRBD2; CDR3nt: TGTGCCACCAGTGATTTGGGGAGGGCTAGCGGGCCCTCTAGCACAGATACGCAGTATTTT; CDR3aa: CATSDLGRASGPSSTDTQYF
j_gene: TRBJ1-4; abundance: few; len: 15; v_gene: TRBV28; d_gene: TRBD1; CDR3nt: TGTGCCAGCAGTTTGACAGGGTGGGATAATGAAAAACTGTTTTTT; CDR3aa: CASSLTGWDNEKLFF
j_gene: TRBJ2-2; abundance: NA; len: 15; v_gene: TRBV28; d_gene: TRBD1; CDR3nt: TGTGCCAGCAGTACAGGGGGCTCGGTCACCGGGGAGCTGTTTTTT; CDR3aa: CASSTGGSVTGELFF
j_gene: TRBJ2-1; abundance: NA; len: 15; v_gene: TRBV6-5; d_gene: TRBD2; CDR3nt: TGTGCCAGCAGCCAAGGGACTAGCGGTAGTAATGAGCAGTTCTTC; CDR3aa: CASSQGTSGSNEQFF
j_gene: TRBJ2-1; abundance: NA; len: 14; v_gene: TRBV5-1; d_gene: NA; CDR3nt: TGCGCCAGCAACCAACTGAGCTCCTACAATGAGCAGTTCTTC; CDR3aa: CASNQLSSYNEQFF
j_gene: TRBJ1-2; abundance: NA; len: 17; v_gene: TRBV7-9; d_gene: TRBD1; CDR3nt: TGTGCCAGCAGCCCCTGGGACAGTCTAGCCCCTAACTATGGCTACACCTTC; CDR3aa: CASSPWDSLAPNYGYTF
j_gene: TRBJ1-2; abundance: NA; len: 14; v_gene: TRBV2; d_gene: TRBD1; CDR3nt: TGTGCCAGCAGTGCGGAGGACAGGGGGAGTGGCTACACCTTC; CDR3aa: CASSAEDRGSGYTF
j_gene: TRBJ1-2; abundance: once; len: 11; v_gene: TRBV2; d_gene: NA; CDR3nt: TGTGCCAGCAGTGCAAACTATGGCTACACCTTC; CDR3aa: CASSANYGYTF
j_gene: TRBJ2-7; abundance: NA; len: 13; v_gene: TRBV9; d_gene: NA; CDR3nt: TGTGCCAGCAGGGGGGAGCTCAGCTACGAGCAGTACTTC; CDR3aa: CASRGELSYEQYF
j_gene: TRBJ2-3; abundance: NA; len: 13; v_gene: TRBV19; d_gene: NA; CDR3nt: TGTGCCAGTTCTGATACTAGCACAGATACGCAGTATTTT; CDR3aa: CASSDTSTDTQYF
j_gene: TRBJ2-2; abundance: NA; len: 15; v_gene: TRBV2; d_gene: TRBD1; CDR3nt: TGTGCCAGCAGCGAATCAGGGGGGAACACCGGGGAGCTGTTTTTT; CDR3aa: CASSESGGNTGELFF
j_gene: TRBJ2-7; abundance: NA; len: 13; v_gene: TRBV7-2; d_gene: NA; CDR3nt: TGTGCCAGCAGCTTAGGGCAGGGGACTGAGCAGTACTTC; CDR3aa: CASSLGQGTEQYF
j_gene: TRBJ2-1; abundance: NA; len: 15; v_gene: TRBV19; d_gene: NA; CDR3nt: TGTGCCAGTAGTGGCGGCAGGGGCCCTTACAATGAGCAGTTCTTC; CDR3aa: CASSGGRGPYNEQFF
j_gene: TRBJ2-1; abundance: NA; len: 14; v_gene: TRBV10-3; d_gene: NA; CDR3nt: TGTGCCATCAGCCCCAGAGAACGGTACAATGAGCAGTTCTTC; CDR3aa: CAISPRERYNEQFF
j_gene: TRBJ1-2; abundance: NA; len: 12; v_gene: TRBV12-3/TRBV12-4; d_gene: NA; CDR3nt: TGTGCCAGCGGCCTCTCGGGGGGTGGCTACACCTTC; CDR3aa: CASGLSGGGYTF
j_gene: TRBJ2-3; abundance: NA; len: 15; v_gene: TRBV11-2; d_gene: TRBD2; CDR3nt: TGTGCCAGCAGCGCAATAGCGGGAGGAACAGATACGCAGTATTTT; CDR3aa: CASSAIAGGTDTQYF
j_gene: TRBJ2-1; abundance: NA; len: 16; v_gene: TRBV5-1; d_gene: TRBD2; CDR3nt: TGCGCCAGCAGCAGGGGGCTAGCGGGAGGGCCGAGTGAGCAGTTCTTC; CDR3aa: CASSRGLAGGPSEQFF
j_gene: TRBJ1-5; abundance: few; len: 16; v_gene: TRBV6-6; d_gene: TRBD1; CDR3nt: TGTGCCAGCAGTCTCGGGGACAGGGTGGGCAATCAGCCCCAGCATTTT; CDR3aa: CASSLGDRVGNQPQHF
j_gene: TRBJ2-3; abundance: NA; len: 15; v_gene: TRBV11-2; d_gene: TRBD1; CDR3nt: TGTGCCAGCAGCTTTAGGGGGCGGGGCACAGATACGCAGTATTTT; CDR3aa: CASSFRGRGTDTQYF
j_gene: TRBJ2-3; abundance: NA; len: 17; v_gene: TRBV18; d_gene: TRBD2; CDR3nt: TGTGCCAGCTCACTCGGGACTAGCGGGAGGGCCGCAGATACGCAGTATTTT; CDR3aa: CASSLGTSGRAADTQYF